What follows is one TCR beta chain and its context. This specimen comes from a study of blood T cell repertoires in COVID-19. As for the study in general: Material from acute and convalescent COVID-19 was sourced from the United States, Italy and Spain. Sample material is recorded as cDNA or gDNA derived from T cells, B-cell-depleted T cells, or PBMCs.

Authors' methods: Estimates of nucleated cell counts were drawn from the amplification of reference gene primers. Some clones are missing from TCRdb's copy, which holds only in-frame ones; the method was immunoSEQ multiplex PCR. The V and J calls and clone size were taken over from that table, and D and trimming were inferred from the DNA. The sample comprises about 120,000 clones, about 89% of which are singletons, and about a fifth rests with the top ten. Germline lookup yields CDR1 SNHLY and CDR2 FYNNEI. CDR3 size: 13 residues. V lost 1 base and J 8 bases, leaving 9 bases between the germline ends.

The genes are TRBV2 and TRBJ2-1; D remains unclear. Sequencing input: peripheral blood. This TCR was sampled from a human donor with acute or convalescent COVID-19. The donor label of this sample is uncertain. The CDR3 region is CASSEGGIDEQFF. CDR3 nucleotides: TGTGCCAGCAGTGAAGGCGGTATCGATGAGCAGTTCTTC.